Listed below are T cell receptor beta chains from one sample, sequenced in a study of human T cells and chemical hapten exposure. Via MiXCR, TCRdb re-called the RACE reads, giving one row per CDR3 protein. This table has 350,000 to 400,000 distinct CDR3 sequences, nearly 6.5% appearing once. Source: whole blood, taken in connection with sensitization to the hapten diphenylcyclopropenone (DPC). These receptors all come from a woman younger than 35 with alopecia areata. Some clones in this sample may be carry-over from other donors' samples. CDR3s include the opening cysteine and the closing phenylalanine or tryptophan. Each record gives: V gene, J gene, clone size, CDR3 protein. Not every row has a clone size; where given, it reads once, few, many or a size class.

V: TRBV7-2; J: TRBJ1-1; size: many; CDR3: CASSSVRNTEAFF
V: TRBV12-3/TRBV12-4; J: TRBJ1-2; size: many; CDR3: CATKAGSHYGYTF
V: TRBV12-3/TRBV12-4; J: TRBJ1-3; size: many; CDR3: CASSSLGNTIYF
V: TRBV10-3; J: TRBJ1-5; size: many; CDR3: CAISLGGPGRNQPQHF
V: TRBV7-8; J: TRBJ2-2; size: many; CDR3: CASSLLYTGGTIAGELFF
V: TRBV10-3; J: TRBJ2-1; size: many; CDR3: CAISESIGEQFF
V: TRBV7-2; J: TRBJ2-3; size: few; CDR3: CASTYGGGSRTDTQYF
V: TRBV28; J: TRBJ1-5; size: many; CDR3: CASSGTRNQPQHF
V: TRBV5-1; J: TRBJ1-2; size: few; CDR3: CASSLDRGTNYGYTF
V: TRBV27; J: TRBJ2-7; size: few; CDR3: CASSPGSPLKEYF
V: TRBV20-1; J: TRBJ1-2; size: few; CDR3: CSAPDRGGINYGYTF
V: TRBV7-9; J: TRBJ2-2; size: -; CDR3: CASSLGLMAAGGDNTGELFF
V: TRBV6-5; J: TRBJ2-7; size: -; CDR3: CASSYSMQGGSYEQYF
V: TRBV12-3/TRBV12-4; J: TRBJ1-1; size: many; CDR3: CASSTLTGLWRNTEAFF
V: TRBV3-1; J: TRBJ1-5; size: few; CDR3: CASSQDWRADQPQHF
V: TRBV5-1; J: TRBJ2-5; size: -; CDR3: CASSSGGPEQETQYF
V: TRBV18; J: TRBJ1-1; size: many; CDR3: CASSPKTPGGNTEAFF
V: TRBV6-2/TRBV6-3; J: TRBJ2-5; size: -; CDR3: CASRQRQRGNGETQYF
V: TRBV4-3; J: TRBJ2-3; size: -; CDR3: CASSQGTTSGASTDTQYF
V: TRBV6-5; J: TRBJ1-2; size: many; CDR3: CASSSSLTGDGYTF
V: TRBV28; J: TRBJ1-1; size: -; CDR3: CASSSGQGRMNTEAFF
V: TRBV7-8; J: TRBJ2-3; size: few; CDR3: CASSLLRGSPDTQYF
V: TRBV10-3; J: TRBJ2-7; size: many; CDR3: CAISDGTSYEQYF
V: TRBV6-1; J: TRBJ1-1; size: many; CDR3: CASISPSSLNTPTASTEAFF
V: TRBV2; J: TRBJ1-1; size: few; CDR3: CASRFRGHTEAFF
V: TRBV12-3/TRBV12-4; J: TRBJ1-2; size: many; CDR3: CASSLQGANYGYTF
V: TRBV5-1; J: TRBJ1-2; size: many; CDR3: CASRTPAGYGYTF
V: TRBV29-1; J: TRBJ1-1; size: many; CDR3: CSVEGGIRDTEAFF
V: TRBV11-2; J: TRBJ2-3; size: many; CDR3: CASSSTSEGTQYF
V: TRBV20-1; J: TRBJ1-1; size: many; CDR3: CSARDPGVNTEAFF
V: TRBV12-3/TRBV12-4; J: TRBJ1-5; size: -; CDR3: CASRKAGPLNQPQHF
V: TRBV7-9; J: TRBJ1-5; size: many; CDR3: CASSLSSGDQPQHF
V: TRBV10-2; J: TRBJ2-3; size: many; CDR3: CASSSVQDTQYF
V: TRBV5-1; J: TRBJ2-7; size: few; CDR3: CASSQQGSPEQYF
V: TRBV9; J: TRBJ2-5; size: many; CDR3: CASSPQGRGRETQYF
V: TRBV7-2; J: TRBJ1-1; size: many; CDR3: CASSLGPHSQGTEAFF
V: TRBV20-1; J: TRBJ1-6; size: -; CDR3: CSAPRGGRNNSPLHF
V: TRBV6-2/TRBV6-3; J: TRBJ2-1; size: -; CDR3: CASTLDRNEQFF
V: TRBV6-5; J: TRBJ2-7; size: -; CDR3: CASSYSVVRQTSSYEQYF
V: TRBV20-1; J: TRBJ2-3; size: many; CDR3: CSAKGGSDTQYF
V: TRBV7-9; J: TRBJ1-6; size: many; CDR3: CASSLGQGRNSPLHF
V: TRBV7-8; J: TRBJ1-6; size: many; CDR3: CASSLRTGDNSPLHF
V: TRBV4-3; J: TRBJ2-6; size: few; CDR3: CASSQAANYPFISGGSGANVLTF
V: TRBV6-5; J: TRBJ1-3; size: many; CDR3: CASNPPGDYSGNTIYF
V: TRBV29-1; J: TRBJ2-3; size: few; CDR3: CSAGGRPSTDTQYF
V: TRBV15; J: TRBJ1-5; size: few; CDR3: CATSRGGNQPQHF
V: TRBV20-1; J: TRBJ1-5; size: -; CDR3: CSARRGPNQPQHF
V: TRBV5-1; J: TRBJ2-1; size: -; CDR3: CASSLGPGANYNEQFF
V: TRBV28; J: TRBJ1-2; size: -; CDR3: CASSPPGTGVNGYTF
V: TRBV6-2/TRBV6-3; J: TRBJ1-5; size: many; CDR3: CASSSSLYSNQPQHF
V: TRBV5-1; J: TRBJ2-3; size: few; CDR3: CASSLSRDSPNTQYF
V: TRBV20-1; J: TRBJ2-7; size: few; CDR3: CSASQGWYEQYF
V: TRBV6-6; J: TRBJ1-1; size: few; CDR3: CASSLTGRTNTEAFF
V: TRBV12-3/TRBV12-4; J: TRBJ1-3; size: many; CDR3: CASSPQVGAGNTIYF
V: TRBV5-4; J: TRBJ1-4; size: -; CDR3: CASSQSAGPVEKLFF
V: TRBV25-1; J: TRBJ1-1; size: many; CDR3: CASGANTEAFF
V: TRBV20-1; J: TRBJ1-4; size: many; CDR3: CSARRSGGFTNEKLFF
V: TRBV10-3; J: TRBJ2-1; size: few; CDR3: CAISVDYLGNEQFF
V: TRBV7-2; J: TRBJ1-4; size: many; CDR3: CASSLWAQATNEKLFF